This TCR beta chain was retrieved from a study of PD-1 blockade in classical Hodgkin lymphoma. All patients relapsed after autologous stem cell transplantation, and brentuximab vedotin exposure varied. Method: immunoSEQ multiplex PCR; TCRdb's copy keeps in-frame clones and lacks some. The sample consists of fewer than 90,000 clones, roughly 89% of them appearing once. The V gene's germline CDR1 is SNHLY and CDR2 FYNNEI. V was shortened by 0 bases and J by 3 bases, with 6 bases between the two germline ends. This CDR3 comprises 14 residues. On this clone: Its antigen is unknown.

Findings and caveats of the study: Patients with a complete response exhibited baseline diversity comparable to newly diagnosed patients.

The sample was peripheral blood mononuclear cells (PBMCs), taken at baseline. The chain couples TRBV2 to TRBJ1-3; D gene uncertain. The sequence was collected from a human donor with classical Hodgkin lymphoma. The CDR3 coding sequence is TGTGCCAGCAGTGAAGCGGGTTTTGGAAACACCATATATTTT. Its protein product is CASSEAGFGNTIYF.